This is a list of T cell receptor beta chains from one sample in a study of shared clonotypes between healthy human individuals. Repertoires were generated with immunoSEQ multiplex PCR, while TCRdb's copy carries only in-frame clones and drops some. Of some 480,000 clones in the sample, around three quarters were seen once. The specimen was PBMCs. These receptors were obtained from a woman in her 40s in good health. Some clones in this sample may be carry-over from other donors' samples. Both conserved end residues are part of each CDR3. D genes are given only for firm matches. A row's size may be missing; if present it is once, few, many or a size class.

NA,TRBV29-1,TRBJ2-7,once,CSVKGWVGAGTSSYEQYF,TGCAGCGTTAAAGGATGGGTGGGAGCCGGGACTTCCAGCTACGAGCAGTACTTC
NA,TRBV19,TRBJ2-1,NA,CASSNRGRPVFEQFF,TGTGCCAGTAGTAATCGGGGACGCCCTGTGTTTGAGCAGTTCTTC
NA,TRBV6-6,TRBJ1-1,NA,CASIEAPWNTEAFF,TGTGCCAGCATCGAGGCCCCCTGGAACACTGAAGCTTTCTTT
TRBD2,TRBV11-3,TRBJ2-7,NA,CASSPRTSGSSEQYF,TGTGCCAGCAGCCCGAGGACTAGCGGTTCGTCGGAGCAGTACTTC
TRBD2,TRBV25-1,TRBJ2-5,NA,CASSYLAGGETQYF,TGTGCCAGCAGTTATCTAGCGGGAGGAGAGACCCAGTACTTC
NA,TRBV19,TRBJ1-5,few,CASSMGAGMDQPQHF,TGTGCCAGTAGTATGGGCGCCGGGATGGATCAGCCCCAGCATTTT
NA,TRBV2,TRBJ2-4,NA,CASRPGLAKNIQYF,TGTGCCAGCAGACCCGGACTAGCCAAAAACATTCAGTACTTC
NA,TRBV5-8,TRBJ1-2,NA,CASSLPGELHYGYTF,TGTGCCAGCAGCCTTCCGGGAGAGCTGCACTATGGCTACACCTTC
TRBD1,TRBV25-1,TRBJ1-1,NA,CASRGGQGNTEAFF,TGTGCCAGCAGGGGCGGACAGGGGAACACTGAAGCTTTCTTT
NA,TRBV28,TRBJ1-4,NA,CASSGGVVNEKLFF,TGTGCCAGCAGTGGGGGGGTCGTTAATGAAAAACTGTTTTTT
NA,TRBV5-5,TRBJ2-5,NA,CASSAPGVGETQYF,TGTGCCAGCAGCGCCCCGGGGGTGGGGGAGACCCAGTACTTC
TRBD2,TRBV5-5,TRBJ2-7,once,CASSLLAGGPGEQYF,TGTGCCAGCAGCTTGTTAGCGGGAGGGCCCGGAGAGCAGTACTTC
TRBD1,TRBV7-2,TRBJ2-7,NA,CASSDDRVTLQQYF,TGTGCCAGCAGCGACGACAGGGTAACACTTCAGCAGTACTTC
NA,TRBV18,TRBJ1-3,NA,CASSPRAGSGNTIYF,TGTGCCAGCTCACCACGGGCTGGTTCTGGAAACACCATATATTTT
NA,TRBV6-6,TRBJ1-1,NA,CASAVAGGTEAFF,TGTGCCAGCGCGGTCGCCGGAGGCACTGAAGCTTTCTTT
NA,TRBV6-4,TRBJ1-1,NA,CASSEERDTEAFF,TGTGCCAGCAGTGAGGAGAGGGACACTGAAGCTTTCTTT
NA,TRBV30,TRBJ1-2,NA,CAWSVGSDLYGYTF,TGTGCCTGGAGTGTCGGCTCGGACCTCTATGGCTACACCTTC
NA,TRBV25-1,TRBJ1-4,NA,CASSEYGGSREKLFF,TGTGCCAGCAGTGAATATGGGGGTTCTAGGGAAAAACTGTTTTTT
TRBD1,TRBV11-2,TRBJ2-7,once,CASSLFGQGDEQYF,TGTGCCAGCAGCTTATTCGGACAGGGCGACGAGCAGTACTTC
TRBD2,TRBV29-1,TRBJ2-2,NA,CSVVGGRDTGELFF,TGCAGCGTTGTGGGCGGGAGGGACACCGGGGAGCTGTTTTTT
NA,TRBV10-1,TRBJ2-4,NA,CASSPGQAKNIQYF,TGCGCCAGCAGTCCTGGACAGGCCAAAAACATTCAGTACTTC
TRBD2,TRBV7-2,TRBJ2-1,NA,CASSLQAGGVYNEQFF,TGTGCCAGCAGCTTACAAGCGGGAGGGGTCTACAATGAGCAGTTCTTC